The text below deals with one TCR beta chain. This clone is a singleton in its sample. The clone's antigen remains unknown. No clone much larger than this one lies a single base away; base qualities are absent. The cohort consisted of 666 healthy bone marrow donors. At the time of sampling, all cohort members were nominally healthy, though unrecorded immune exposures were likely present. The donor was CMV seronegative and was included in the group of several hundred seronegative cohort members. Every donor gave a peripheral blood sample, and the peripheral blood mononuclear cells from that sample were used for TCR beta sequencing. The Qiagen DNeasy Blood Extraction Kit was used to extract genomic DNA from the blood cell samples. The library was made by the immunoSEQ multiplex PCR assay. For the multiplex PCR, a mixture combining 60 forward primers for TCR Vbeta segments and 13 reverse primers for TCR Jbeta segments was used. A multiplex PCR assay on genomic DNA amplified the CDR3 region of rearranged TCR beta genes. The amplified TCR beta libraries were sequenced on the Illumina HiSeq System as 87-base-pair reads. In the original analysis: A later analysis tallied some 79 million unique TCR beta chains across the 666 repertoires, and about 10 million of those chains were shared by two or more donors. Raw reads were error-corrected and collapsed into unique sequences by a nearest-neighbor algorithm in which closely related sequences were merged to remove PCR and sequencing errors. Alignment of CDR3 sequences to IMGT reference sequences was used to assign V, D and J gene segments. Each retained sequence needed at least a six-nucleotide match to both a V gene segment and a J gene segment. Rearrangements were called productive when the CDR3 lacked stop codons and stayed in frame with V and J; all others were non-productive. CDR3 was defined by IMGT convention, running from the second conserved V-encoded cysteine to the conserved J-encoded phenylalanine. The earlier analysis of about 640 of the donors excluded any sequence lacking an unambiguous match to a single V gene segment. In an earlier analysis of several hundred of the donors, a V segment was called functional when productive rearrangements were above 56.7%, and segregating when the standard deviation between donors exceeded 5%. A statistical classification framework was developed to diagnose cytomegalovirus status using the catalog of TCR beta chain sequences. In a later analysis, V and J genes were assigned by comparing TCR nucleotide sequences against IMGT/GENE-DB human TR gene sequences. Using the TCRdist pipeline, a later analysis assigned CDR3 sequences along with most-parsimonious VDJ recombination scenarios. In a later analysis, each TCR beta chain was defined by its CDR3 amino acid sequence together with its V-gene family, and reads lacking a unique V-gene family were excluded. As a way to deal with suspected cross-contamination and a sequencing artifact, a later analysis dropped 450 to 600 nucleotide sequences that were highly shared and had low generation probability. For each public chain, a later analysis derived a clonal expansion index from normalized ranks of inferred template counts within each repertoire. Generation probabilities in a later analysis came from a VDJ recombination model fitted to out-of-frame rearrangements, and those results were checked against IGoR. In a later analysis, TCR-TCR, TCR-HLA and TCR-CMV co-occurrence was scored with hypergeometric tests, and a repertoire-size bias correction was applied to TCR pairs. To estimate false discovery rates, a later analysis permuted the HLA or CMV assignments 20 times. In a later analysis, co-occurring TCRs were grouped using DBSCAN, with TCRdist sequence similarity added in when clustering inside HLA-allele-positive subsets. For co-occurrence clustering, repertoires with fewer than 30,000 or more than 120,000 public chains were excluded, along with a handful of repertoires with anomalous nucleotide sharing. Not all clones reach the TCRdb copy of this immuneACCESS table, which keeps in-frame sequences only. Checked studies attribute under half of the gap to unresolved V genes and leave the rest unexplained. V, J and clone size are taken as reported in that table, and D and trimming were inferred from the DNA itself. The sample profile shows more than 80,000 clones; roughly 80% of them were found once. Roughly 3.6% of the sample is in the top ten clones.

This specimen belongs to a study of cytomegalovirus exposure and HLA in healthy donors (dated by TCRdb to the late 2010s). Regarding the study in general: An earlier analysis of about 560 of the donors reported 276 Gb of sequence data and approximately 120 million unique TCR beta sequences obtained from around 190 million T cells. Rather than using new phenotypic data, the later analysis identified candidate immune exposures from TCR beta sequences and from how often those sequences occurred across donors. Because of strong linkage in the cohort, 4 to 6 DR-DQ haplotypes were treated as single units for association and clustering. The number of typed donors differed by locus: roughly 620-630 for A, B, C, DRB1 and DQB1; approximately 540 for DQA1; some 610 for DPA1; and 400 to 480 for DPB1. Among the roughly 390 genotyped donors, approximately 82% belonged to the genetic ancestry cluster associated with self-reported Caucasian donors. The study was designed to test whether signatures of past pathogen exposure could be identified by cataloging public T cell receptors. All discovery cohort repertoires had been generated using a single sequencing platform. Among roughly 400 genotyped donors of the cohort, an average of 235,054 unique TCR beta nucleotide sequences were sequenced per donor, roughly 18% of them non-productive. In a later genetic analysis, genome-wide SNP genotypes for about three fifths of the 666 donors were used, and that subset was treated as a discovery cohort. An early release covering some 640 HLA-typed donors comprised approximately 300 gigabases of sequencing data and around 85 million unique TCR sequences. In an earlier analysis of 587 of the donors, high-throughput TCR beta sequencing was used to judge whether each TCR beta V gene segment behaved as functional or pseudogenic. Both class I and class II loci were covered by HLA typing, at four-digit resolution. Donor age, sex, ethnicity and CMV serostatus were collected together with the repertoire data. The study used immunosequencing to profile the T cell repertoires of 666 subjects and linked those repertoires to cytomegalovirus serostatus. In a later analysis, previously published TCR beta repertoires from fewer than 750 donors were re-analyzed and high-resolution HLA genotyping was added so that TCR occurrence patterns could be studied. To predict cytomegalovirus infection status, the study combined high-throughput TCR immunosequencing, statistical association of individual TCRs with disease status, and machine learning. Besides the first cohort of approximately 670 subjects, a separate validation cohort made up of 120 different subjects was used.

From the germline V gene, CDR1 is SGHRS and CDR2 is YFSETQ. Reading from cysteine to phenylalanine, the CDR3 counts 14 amino acids. The CDR3 DNA has 42 bases and is translated from base 1. Trimming takes 5 bases from V and 7 bases from J, and the germline ends sit 13 bases apart. Findings and caveats that apply to the study as a whole: Some IMGT-functional V segments, including TRBV6-2 and TRBV6-3, could not be told apart with the 87-base-pair reads, so those segments were excluded. An earlier analysis of approximately 530 of the donors showed that most TCR beta V segments appeared in productive rearrangements either about 87% or about 30% of the time, which broadly matched IMGT annotations. According to the authors, the approach could potentially be generalized to other disease states and immunological phenotypes. The presence/absence analyses assumed that sequencing depth was roughly uniform across donors, and that assumption may not be true. Most CMV-associated TCR beta chains appeared to be HLA-restricted in a later analysis, and the HLA associations seemed to be driven largely by CMV exposure. In this cohort, only TCR beta chains were sequenced, and detectable features were limited by the absence of alpha or paired-chain data. A later genetic analysis reported fewer N-insertions in productive TCRs among donors in an Asian-associated ancestry cluster than the roughly 700-donor mean. In the study, roughly 160 TCR beta chains were listed as associated with cytomegalovirus. In both the original and validation cohorts, the classifier was reported to diagnose cytomegalovirus status with high specificity and sensitivity. Because some donors lacked HLA typing at each locus, the association tests relied only on the typed subset. In a later analysis, TCR association rates were found to vary across HLA loci, with the most associated TCRs seen for DRB1 alleles and the fewest for HLA-C alleles. A further reported finding was that TCR beta sequences accurately predicted the HLA-A and HLA-B alleles for most subjects in the first cohort. V-gene and J-gene trimming of TCR beta chains was associated with a missense DCLRE1C variant in a later genetic analysis, and the association was replicated in an independent cohort. Linkage disequilibrium might explain the correlated functional status among segregating V segments, but an unknown experimental factor could not be excluded. A later analysis found that HLA-associated TCR beta chains were more clonally expanded and had lower generation probabilities than equally common non-associated chains. A group of highly shared sequence variants was considered likely to be a technical artifact of the sequencing pipeline. Because counts were too low, around 17 rarely observed V segments, including chromosome 9 orphons, were left out of the earlier analysis of 587 of the donors. In vitro tests confirmed that three of the cytomegalovirus-associated TCR beta chains recognize cytomegalovirus antigens. At a false discovery rate of 0.05, a later analysis linked some 18,000 TCR beta sequences to specific HLA alleles. While some public TCRs were present in many individuals, most TCR sequences turned up only very rarely across donors. Strong co-occurrence of HLA alleles, especially DR and DQ, made assigning TCR associations to individual alleles difficult. In a later analysis, several top co-occurrence clusters were reported to appear linked to parvovirus B19, influenza, CMV and Epstein-Barr virus. Immune exposure information for the cohort was limited to CMV serostatus.

The rearranged segments are TRBV5-1 and TRBJ1-6; the D segment could be TRBD1, given 6 matching bases. Material for sequencing was PBMCs. The sequence was collected from a man between 60 and 75 years old in good health and CMV-seronegative. In nucleotides, the sequence is TGCGCCAGCAGTTCCACAGGGCAGAATTCACCCCTCCACTTT. The encoded protein is CASSSTGQNSPLHF.